The 4 T cell receptor beta chains below all came from one sample that was sequenced in a study of spatial heterogeneity in lung cancer. General study results and limits: Counts of expanded intratumoral alpha and beta TCRs tracked tumor mutation counts.

These receptors have no identified antigens. Time point defined: sample taken at primary tumor resection. TCRdb independently ran MiXCR on the 5' RACE reads; one entry per CDR3 protein. The profile covers some 5,600 distinct CDR3 sequences, with more than 4% appearing a single time and approximately 23% taken by the ten largest. The material sequenced was lung tumor tissue, taken at surgery. The receptors here all came from a male donor with early-stage non-small cell lung cancer.

This clonotype was seen repeatedly, ten times or more. The chain is built from TRBV4-2 and TRBJ2-7; weak D call: TRBD1 (5 bases). V was cut by 4 bases and J by 7 bases, with 8 bases left in between. This CDR3 contains 11 residues. Germline CDR1 is LGHNA and CDR2 is YNFKEQ. In DNA form, the CDR3 reads TGTGCCAGCAGCCTTAACAGGGAGCAGTACTTC. Amino acid sequence: CASSLNREQYF.

This clonotype is labeled as medium-sized. The chain combines TRBV20-1 with TRBJ1-2, with 7 positions matching TRBD1. This CDR3 is built from 12 residues. Germline V gene sequence: CDR1 DFQATT, CDR2 SNEGSKA (reference sequence). The V segment lost 6 bases and the J segment 8 bases; nucleotides outside the gene matches: 9. The CDR3 spells CSAVKQGRGYTF. The CDR3, as DNA: TGCAGTGCCGTAAAACAGGGGCGCGGCTACACCTTC.

Judged by abundance, this clonotype is medium-sized. The chain joins TRBV27 to TRBJ2-3; 7 bases fit TRBD2. The CDR3 has 17 residues. With 6 bases clipped from V and 0 bases from J, the junction kept 12 bases outside the gene matches. Germline CDR1 reads MNHEY; CDR2 reads SMNVEV (reference sequence). This CDR3 reads CASSGGSGLTSTDTQYF. DNA of the CDR3: TGTGCCAGCAGCGGCGGGAGTGGGCTTACTAGCACAGATACGCAGTATTTT.

This clonotype showed up just a few times. This rearrangement joins TRBV2 to TRBJ2-1; perhaps D is TRBD1 or TRBD2 (6 bases each). V shed 8 bases and J shed 4 bases, with 18 bases lying between them. Germline V gene sequence: CDR1 SNHLY, CDR2 FYNNEI. The CDR3 extends over 15 amino acids. The CDR3 DNA is TGTGCCAGCGCCCGGGGGCGCGGACCATACAATGAGCAGTTCTTC. Residues: CASARGRGPYNEQFF.